One sample yielded the 26 T cell receptor beta chains listed below, sequenced in a study of T-cell reconstitution after alpha-beta-depleted transplantation in children. Unique molecular identifiers tagged the TCRbeta library. Each CDR3 protein is one row after TCRdb ran MiXCR on the PCR reads. Among a few hundred thousand distinct CDR3 sequences listed, 25% to 30% were seen once. Sequencing used PBMCs, obtained before TCRalphabeta/CD19-depleted stem cell transplant. These receptors were obtained from a boy less than two years old with Wiskott-Aldrich syndrome, due to receive a stem cell transplant.

The rearrangement uses TRBV5-1 and TRBJ2-1, with D possibly called TRBD1 or TRBD2 (5 bases each). CDR3 size: 13 residues. The germline CDR1 and CDR2 sequences are SGHRS and YFSETQ. The germline V and J ends were trimmed by 5 bases and 6 bases, with 12 bases remaining between them. This CDR3 reads CASSGGGSNEQFF. CDR3 coding DNA: TGCGCCAGCAGTGGTGGGGGAAGCAATGAGCAGTTCTTC.

The chain joins TRBV4-1 to TRBJ2-7; a possible D gene is TRBD1 (5 bases). Germline assignment: CDR1 MGHRA and CDR2 YSYEKL. The length of the CDR3 is 15 residues. V was clipped by 4 bases and J by 2 bases, with 15 bases between them. The CDR3 sequence: CASSRTLTATYEQYF. DNA for the CDR3: TGCGCCAGCAGCCGTACCCTGACAGCAACCTACGAGCAGTACTTC.

The V gene is TRBV28, the J gene TRBJ2-7, with unresolved D. Trimming cost V 6 bases and J 1 base, with 16 bases left between them. CDR3 size: 15 residues. Germline CDR1 is MDHEN and CDR2 is SYDVKM. The CDR3 sequence is CASRRGRAASYEQYF. CDR3 in DNA: TGTGCCAGCAGAAGAGGTCGAGCCGCGTCCTACGAGCAGTACTTC.

This clonotype has just a few counts. This chain links TRBV7-9 with TRBJ2-1; maybe TRBD1 (5 bases). Germline V gene lookup returns CDR1 SEHNR and CDR2 FQNEAQ (reference sequence). Between the trimmed V and J ends, which lost 1 base and 10 bases, there was a span of 17 bases. The CDR3 has 15 amino acids. CDR3 sequence: CASSLVLGRRGEQFF. As DNA, the CDR3 is TGTGCCAGCAGCTTAGTGTTGGGGCGGCGTGGAGAGCAGTTCTTC.

The chain combines TRBV10-2 with TRBJ2-1; a possible D gene is TRBD2 (6 bases). The CDR3 is 15 residues long. V lost 8 bases, J lost 5 bases, and 19 bases lay in between. Germline V lookup: CDR1 WSHSY, CDR2 SAAADI. DNA of the CDR3: TGCGCCAGCGGGCGGCGGTCAGGGACTGACAATGAGCAGTTCTTC. Translating gives CASGRRSGTDNEQFF.

This chain joins TRBV20-1 and TRBJ2-1; TRBD2 aligns across 12 bases. The CDR3 consists of 14 residues. V lost 6 bases to trimming and J lost 7 bases; unmatched junction nucleotides: 7. Germline CDR1 reads DFQATT; CDR2 reads SNEGSKA (reference sequence). CDR3 coding DNA: TGCAGTGCAACGACTAGCGGGAGAAGTAATGAGCAGTTCTTC. It yields the protein CSATTSGRSNEQFF.

The rearrangement joins TRBV10-3 to TRBJ2-5, with a tentative D call TRBD2 (5 bases). The length of the CDR3 is 15 residues. Between the trimmed V and J ends, which lost 4 bases and 1 base, there was a span of 13 bases. The germline gives CDR1 ENHRY, CDR2 SYGVKD. The CDR3 protein is CAISAIAPAQETQYF. The CDR3 DNA follows: TGTGCCATCAGTGCGATAGCGCCAGCCCAAGAGACCCAGTACTTC.

This chain links TRBV5-1 with TRBJ2-5, with TRBD2 as a possible D gene (5 bases). Germline V gene lookup returns CDR1 SGHRS and CDR2 YFSETQ. V dropped 0 bases and J dropped 5 bases, with 11 bases sitting between them. The CDR3 is 14 residues long. The DNA for the CDR3 is TGCGCCAGCAGCTTGGGACCCTCGGGGGAGACCCAGTACTTC. The encoded protein is CASSLGPSGETQYF.

The J gene is TRBJ2-3, the V gene TRBV12-3 or TRBV12-4; D gene unclear. V dropped 3 bases and J dropped 0 bases, with 7 bases sitting between them. This CDR3 has 14 residues. CDR3 nucleotide sequence: TGTGCCAGCAGTTTTTCCAGGAGCACAGATACGCAGTATTTT. It codes for CASSFSRSTDTQYF.

J is TRBJ1-1 and V is TRBV6-5; D is ambiguous. The CDR3 has 15 amino acids. Germline V gene data show CDR1 as MNHEY and CDR2 as SVGAGI. Trimming left V 2 bases short and J 0 bases short, with 10 bases between. For the CDR3, the DNA is TGTGCCAGCAGTTACCATGGCAGATTGAACACTGAAGCTTTCTTT. Its protein is CASSYHGRLNTEAFF.

This clonotype has a handful of counts. The rearrangement links TRBV20-1 to TRBJ2-1, with D tentatively TRBD2 (5 bases). From germline, CDR1 is DFQATT and CDR2 SNEGSKA (reference sequence). This CDR3 is built from 14 residues. The V and J ends lost 6 bases and 9 bases respectively, with 21 bases between them. CDR3 loop: CSAPPPDGIGEQFF. The CDR3 DNA reads TGCAGTGCCCCCCCCCCGGACGGGATCGGTGAGCAGTTCTTC.

The rearrangement joins TRBV5-5 to TRBJ1-1, with TRBD1 as a possible D gene (5 bases). Trimming shortened V by 1 base and J by 7 bases, and 14 bases separated the two germline ends. This CDR3 spans 14 amino acids. Germline CDR1 and CDR2: SGHKS and YYEKEE (reference sequence). The CDR3 nucleotides read TGTGCCAGCAGCTTGCCAGGGAGAGGTATTGAAGCTTTCTTT. Amino acid sequence: CASSLPGRGIEAFF.

This clonotype appeared a few times. The V and J genes are TRBV6-2 or TRBV6-3 and TRBJ2-1, with D perhaps matching TRBD1 (6 bases). Germline V lookup: CDR1 MNHEY, CDR2 SVGEGT. The length of the CDR3 is 15 residues. Trimming shortened V by 0 bases and J by 10 bases, and 16 bases separated the two germline ends. The CDR3 bases are TGTGCCAGCAGTTACTCAAGTGGACAGATTGTAGAGCAGTTCTTC. The encoded protein is CASSYSSGQIVEQFF.

V is TRBV5-1 and J is TRBJ1-2, with TRBD1 identical over 7 bases. This CDR3 contains 15 residues. Germline V gene sequence: CDR1 SGHRS, CDR2 YFSETQ. The V and J ends lost 2 bases and 7 bases, in that order; junction bases with no gene match: 11. The CDR3 sequence: CASSFPDREIGGYTF. The CDR3 DNA reads TGCGCCAGCAGCTTCCCCGACAGGGAGATCGGTGGCTACACCTTC. Full variable domain (rest looked up from reference TRBV5-1 and TRBJ1-2): KAGVTQTPRYLIKTRGQQVTLSCSPISGHRSVSWYQQTPGQGLQFLFEYFSETQRNKGNFPGRFSGRQFSNSRSEMNVSTLELGDSALYLCASSFPDREIGGYTFGSGTRLTVV.

This clonotype turned up a few times. Here the CDR3 reads CASSPMEAVTEAFF. The CDR3 bases are TGCGCCAGCAGCCCTATGGAGGCGGTCACTGAAGCTTTCTTT. J is TRBJ1-1 and V is TRBV5-1; D call uncertain. This CDR3 has 14 amino acids. Looked up from germline, CDR1 is SGHRS and CDR2 is YFSETQ. Between the trimmed V and J ends, which lost 4 bases and 4 bases, there was a span of 14 bases.

This clonotype was detected a few times. This rearrangement joins TRBV5-1 to TRBJ2-7; possibly TRBD1 for D (6 bases). The germline V gene has CDR1 SGHRS and CDR2 YFSETQ. V lost 0 bases and J 5 bases, leaving 15 bases between the germline ends. The CDR3 loop spans 15 amino acids. The CDR3 protein is CASSLGVTGGHEQYF. In DNA, the CDR3 is TGCGCCAGCAGCTTGGGGGTGACAGGCGGCCACGAGCAGTACTTC.

This chain joins TRBV2 and TRBJ2-1, with a tentative D call TRBD2 (6 bases). The CDR3 length is 16 residues. The germline V gene has CDR1 SNHLY and CDR2 FYNNEI. The V end lost 3 bases, the J end lost 7 bases, and 19 bases lay between the germline ends. CDR3 bases: TGTGCCAGCAGTGATCCCCCGGGAGAGTTTATAAATGAGCAGTTCTTC. It encodes CASSDPPGEFINEQFF.

This chain joins TRBV20-1 and TRBJ2-2; D may match TRBD1 or TRBD2 (5 bases each). The V and J ends lost 0 bases and 2 bases respectively, with 16 bases between them. CDR1 is DFQATT and CDR2 is SNEGSKA in the germline V gene (reference sequence). The CDR3 is made up of 17 amino acids. CDR3: CSARDASRDGNTGELFF. CDR3 nucleotide sequence: TGCAGTGCTAGAGATGCCTCCCGGGACGGCAACACCGGGGAGCTGTTTTTT.

The CDR3 sequence is CSVDRLSSYNEQFF. For the CDR3, the DNA is TGCAGCGTTGACCGTTTGAGCTCCTACAATGAGCAGTTCTTC. J is TRBJ2-1 and V is TRBV29-1, with D uncertain. The CDR3 contains 14 residues. The germline V gene has CDR1 SQVTM and CDR2 ANQGSEA. Between the trimmed V and J ends, which lost 3 bases and 0 bases, there was a span of 9 bases.

This clonotype occurred a few times. The chain links TRBV27 to TRBJ1-6; D unclear. Per germline, CDR1 MNHEY and CDR2 SMNVEV (reference sequence). Trimming pared 3 bases from V and 8 bases from J, leaving 11 bases between. The length of the CDR3 is 14 residues. The chain's CDR3 is CASSFLGKDSPLHF. The DNA for the CDR3 is TGTGCCAGCAGTTTCCTTGGGAAGGATTCACCCCTCCACTTT.

V gene TRBV6-1 combines with J gene TRBJ2-1; 9 nucleotides align to TRBD2. The V gene's germline CDR1 is MNHNS and CDR2 SASEGT. Losses at the gene ends were 7 bases for V and 6 bases for J; bases not matched to a gene: 10. CDR3 length equals 15 residues. The CDR3 reads CASTKGPSGANEQFF. The CDR3 nucleotides are TGTGCCAGCACCAAAGGCCCTAGCGGGGCCAATGAGCAGTTCTTC.

This clonotype was seen more than once but under ten times. V is TRBV6-5 and J is TRBJ2-1, with 8 positions matching TRBD2. Germline loops: CDR1 MNHEY, CDR2 SVGAGI. The junction had 10 bases not matched to a gene; V was cut back by 1 base and J by 5 bases. The CDR3 is 17 residues long. CDR3 DNA: TGTGCCAGCAGTTACTTCCGGACGGTTAGCGGGGACAATGAGCAGTTCTTC. It yields the protein CASSYFRTVSGDNEQFF.

The CDR3, as DNA: TGCAGTGCCAGAATCAGAGCCGGGGAGCTGTTTTTT. It translates to CSARIRAGELFF. The V and J genes are TRBV20-1 and TRBJ2-2; D remains unclear. Germline CDR1 is DFQATT and CDR2 is SNEGSKA (reference sequence). V was pared by 6 bases and J by 6 bases, with 11 bases between. The CDR3 extends over 12 amino acids.

The chain recombines TRBV24-1 with TRBJ2-1; 12 positions agree with TRBD1. The CDR3 runs 17 residues. The germline V gene encodes CDR1 KGHDR and CDR2 SFDVKD. The J segment lost 7 bases and the V segment lost 3 bases, leaving 9 bases of the junction unmatched. CDR3 residues: CATSDPRDRGPQNEQFF. The CDR3 DNA follows: TGTGCCACCAGTGATCCCCGGGACAGGGGGCCCCAAAATGAGCAGTTCTTC.

This clonotype was picked up a small number of times. This chain uses TRBV7-9 with TRBJ2-5, with a tentative D call TRBD1 (5 bases). Germline values: CDR1 SEHNR, CDR2 FQNEAQ (reference sequence). Trimming took 2 bases from V and 4 from J, leaving 14 bases between them. The CDR3 has 15 amino acids. Written as DNA, the CDR3 is TGTGCCAGCAGCTTAATCAGGGCGACGAGAGAGACCCAGTACTTC. Its protein product is CASSLIRATRETQYF.

This chain links TRBV5-1 with TRBJ2-7; the match to TRBD1 covers 9 bases. J was trimmed by 3 bases and V by 4 bases; bases with no gene match: 11. Germline V lookup: CDR1 SGHRS, CDR2 YFSETQ. CDR3 length: 16 residues. As DNA, the CDR3 is TGCGCCAGCAGCAGAGGGACAGGGCATATCATCTACGAGCAGTACTTC. Translated: CASSRGTGHIIYEQYF.